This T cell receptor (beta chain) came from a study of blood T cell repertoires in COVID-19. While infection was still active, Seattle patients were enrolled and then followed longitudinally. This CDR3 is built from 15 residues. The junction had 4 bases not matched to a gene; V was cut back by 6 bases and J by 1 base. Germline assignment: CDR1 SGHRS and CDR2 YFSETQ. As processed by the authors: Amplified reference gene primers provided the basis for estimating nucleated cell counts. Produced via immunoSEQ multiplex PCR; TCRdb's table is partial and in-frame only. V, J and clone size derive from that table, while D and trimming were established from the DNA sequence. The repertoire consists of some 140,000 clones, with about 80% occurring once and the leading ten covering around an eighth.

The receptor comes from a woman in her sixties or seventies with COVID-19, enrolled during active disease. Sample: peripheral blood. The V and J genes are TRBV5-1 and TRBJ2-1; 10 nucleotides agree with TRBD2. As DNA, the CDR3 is TGCGCCAGCAATGGAGCGGGAGGGTCCTACAATGAGCAGTTCTTC. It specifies CASNGAGGSYNEQFF.